Given below is one T cell receptor (beta chain) in context. This sample was included in a study of blood T cell repertoires in COVID-19. Study context: Collection of acute and convalescent COVID-19 samples took place in the United States, Italy and Spain. Sample material is recorded as cDNA or gDNA derived from T cells, B-cell-depleted T cells, or PBMCs.

The length of the CDR3 is 16 residues. CDR1 and CDR2 from the germline V gene are LNHNV and YYDKDF (reference sequence). The J segment lost 3 bases and the V segment lost 0 bases, leaving 4 bases of the junction unmatched. Per the study methods: Reference gene primer amplification in the assay estimated nucleated cell counts. Sequenced by immunoSEQ multiplex PCR; TCRdb stores in-frame clones only, minus some. The V and J calls and the clone size are those of that table, but D and trimming were determined from the DNA. The sample yields about 56,000 clones, roughly 86% seen once. This sequence joins TRBV15 and TRBJ2-2, with 7 bases aligning to TRBD1. The sequenced sample consisted of peripheral blood. The TCR originated in an elderly woman with acute or convalescent COVID-19. Here the CDR3 reads CATSRDTGAYTGELFF. The CDR3 region has the DNA TGTGCCACCAGCAGAGACACAGGGGCCTACACCGGGGAGCTGTTTTTT.